The 7 T cell receptor beta chains listed next were all sequenced from one sample in a study of blood T cell repertoires in COVID-19. Sequenced by immunoSEQ multiplex PCR; TCRdb stores in-frame clones only, minus some. The sample includes just over 650,000 clones, around 89% seen only once; the top ten take roughly 0.25%. The source material was peripheral blood. The receptors originated from a woman aged 18-30 years with acute or convalescent COVID-19.

The gene calls are TRBV11-3 and TRBJ2-1; tentatively, D is TRBD1 (5 bases). Germline V gene lookup returns CDR1 SGHNT and CDR2 YENEEA. V was trimmed by 5 bases and J by 15 bases, leaving 20 bases between them. There are 13 residues in the CDR3. This CDR3 is CASSPGPKTISFF. CDR3 in DNA: TGTGCCAGCAGCCCAGGGCCCAAGACAATCTCGTTCTTC.

V gene TRBV5-1 combines with J gene TRBJ1-6; 7 bases map to TRBD1. J lost 4 bases, V lost 0 bases, and 4 bases had no gene match. Germline CDR1 reads SGHRS; CDR2 reads YFSETQ. The CDR3 consists of 16 residues. CDR3 amino acids: CASSLGTGSYNSPLHF. CDR3 sequence (DNA): TGCGCCAGCAGCTTGGGGACAGGTTCTTATAATTCACCCCTCCACTTT.

This clone was seen a few times. V is TRBV10-1 and J is TRBJ1-1, with 9 bases fitting TRBD1. Losses at the gene ends were 4 bases for V and 0 bases for J; bases not matched to a gene: 15. This CDR3 comprises 19 residues. The germline gives CDR1 WNHNN, CDR2 SYGVQD (reference sequence). The chain's CDR3 is CASSGETAAGQGMNTEAFF. The CDR3 nucleotides read TGCGCCAGCAGTGGGGAAACTGCAGCGGGACAGGGAATGAACACTGAAGCTTTCTTT.

The gene calls are TRBV9 and TRBJ2-3, with D perhaps matching TRBD1 (7 bases). Germline V gene lookup returns CDR1 SGDLS and CDR2 YYNGEE. Trimming left V 0 bases short and J 5 bases short, with 13 bases between. The CDR3 has 15 residues. The CDR3 DNA sequence: TGTGCCAGCAGCGTAGGTTCAGGGGGGAAAGATACGCAGTATTTT. Its translation: CASSVGSGGKDTQYF.

This clone has only one observation. This chain joins TRBV6-5 and TRBJ1-2; tentatively, D is TRBD1 (5 bases). V was trimmed by 6 bases and J by 5 bases, leaving 10 bases between them. Germline values: CDR1 MNHEY, CDR2 SVGAGI. CDR3 length: 12 residues. The CDR3 coding sequence is TGTGCCAGCAGCCTCGGGGGGTATGGCTACACCTTC. Its translation is CASSLGGYGYTF.

The chain carries TRBV19 and TRBJ1-1; a possible D gene is TRBD1 (6 bases). The V gene's germline CDR1 is LNHDA and CDR2 SQIVND (reference sequence). The CDR3 is made up of 14 amino acids. The V gene lost 6 bases and the J gene lost 7 bases, with 18 bases spanning the gap. In DNA, the CDR3 is TGTGCCAGTAGCCCGGGGCAGGGGAGGGATGAAGCTTTCTTT. Translation gives CASSPGQGRDEAFF.

The J gene is TRBJ2-7, the V gene TRBV15; 7 bases agree with TRBD1. Germline V gene data show CDR1 as LNHNV and CDR2 as YYDKDF (reference sequence). V gave up 4 bases and J gave up 1 base; unmatched junction bases: 4. The CDR3 contains 14 residues. CDR3 nucleotides: TGTGCCACCAGCAATCGACAGGGATCCTACGAGCAGTACTTC. Its translation is CATSNRQGSYEQYF.